This is a list of T cell receptor beta chains from one sample in a study of cytomegalovirus exposure and HLA in healthy donors. Some clones are missing from TCRdb's copy, which holds only in-frame ones; the method was immunoSEQ multiplex PCR. This table holds roughly 250,000 clones, 90% found once. The material sequenced was PBMCs. Source of these receptors: a woman between 18 and 29 years old in good health and CMV-seronegative. CDR3s include the opening cysteine and the closing phenylalanine or tryptophan. The order of the fields is D gene, J gene, V gene, clone size, CDR3 protein, CDR3 DNA. A D gene is named only where the DNA matches it firmly. Where a row states a size, it is once, few, many or the class of an expanded clone; other rows omit it.

d_call: TRBD1; j_call: TRBJ1-5; v_call: TRBV4-3; clone_size: NA; cdr3_aa: CASSQDSGGAGQPQHF; cdr3_nt: TGCGCCAGCAGCCAAGATTCAGGGGGCGCAGGTCAGCCCCAGCATTTT
d_call: NA; j_call: TRBJ2-3; v_call: TRBV7-7; clone_size: NA; cdr3_aa: CASSRSGGDTDTQYF; cdr3_nt: TGTGCTAGCAGCCGCTCTGGCGGGGACACAGATACGCAGTATTTT
d_call: NA; j_call: TRBJ2-2; v_call: TRBV11-1; clone_size: NA; cdr3_aa: CASSLTGNTGELFF; cdr3_nt: TGTGCCAGCAGCTTGACGGGGAACACCGGGGAGCTGTTTTTT
d_call: NA; j_call: TRBJ2-1; v_call: TRBV4-3; clone_size: NA; cdr3_aa: CASSQGGEYNEQFF; cdr3_nt: TGCGCCAGCAGCCAAGGGGGCGAATACAATGAGCAGTTCTTC
d_call: NA; j_call: TRBJ2-1; v_call: TRBV25-1; clone_size: NA; cdr3_aa: CASSELVYNEQFF; cdr3_nt: TGTGCCAGCAGTGAATTAGTGTACAATGAGCAGTTCTTC
d_call: NA; j_call: TRBJ1-4; v_call: TRBV6-9; clone_size: NA; cdr3_aa: CASQGRVQGSEKLFF; cdr3_nt: TGTGCCTCCCAAGGGAGGGTTCAGGGTAGTGAAAAACTGTTTTTT
d_call: TRBD2; j_call: TRBJ2-2; v_call: TRBV4-2; clone_size: NA; cdr3_aa: CASSQATSGGYTGELFF; cdr3_nt: TGTGCCAGCAGCCAAGCTACTAGCGGGGGATACACCGGGGAGCTGTTTTTT
d_call: TRBD1; j_call: TRBJ2-7; v_call: TRBV6-5; clone_size: once; cdr3_aa: CASSYSPGTGGSEQYF; cdr3_nt: TGTGCCAGCAGTTACTCGCCCGGGACAGGGGGCAGCGAGCAGTACTTC
d_call: NA; j_call: TRBJ1-4; v_call: TRBV4-1; clone_size: once; cdr3_aa: CASSLLVYEKLFF; cdr3_nt: TGCGCCAGCAGCCTCCTCGTATATGAAAAACTGTTTTTT
d_call: TRBD2; j_call: TRBJ2-3; v_call: TRBV19; clone_size: NA; cdr3_aa: CARNEAGTTDTQYF; cdr3_nt: TGTGCCAGAAATGAAGCGGGGACCACAGATACGCAGTATTTT
d_call: NA; j_call: TRBJ2-3; v_call: TRBV7-2; clone_size: once; cdr3_aa: CASSLGGTDTQYF; cdr3_nt: TGTGCCAGCAGCTTAGGAGGGACAGATACGCAGTATTTT
d_call: TRBD1; j_call: TRBJ1-2; v_call: TRBV7-9; clone_size: NA; cdr3_aa: CASSLAGQGHYGYTF; cdr3_nt: TGTGCCAGCAGCTTAGCGGGACAGGGACATTATGGCTACACCTTC
d_call: TRBD2; j_call: TRBJ2-3; v_call: TRBV6-1; clone_size: NA; cdr3_aa: CASSEIAGGGDTQYF; cdr3_nt: TGTGCCAGCAGTGAAATAGCGGGGGGCGGGGATACGCAGTATTTT
d_call: TRBD1; j_call: TRBJ1-1; v_call: TRBV5-4; clone_size: NA; cdr3_aa: CASSEGQEGDTEAFF; cdr3_nt: TGTGCCAGCAGCGAGGGACAGGAGGGGGACACTGAAGCTTTCTTT
d_call: NA; j_call: TRBJ1-2; v_call: TRBV5-1; clone_size: NA; cdr3_aa: CASSLWTVTYGYTF; cdr3_nt: TGCGCCAGCAGCTTGTGGACAGTAACCTATGGCTACACCTTC
d_call: NA; j_call: TRBJ2-3; v_call: TRBV25-1; clone_size: NA; cdr3_aa: CASSESGWVDTQYF; cdr3_nt: TGTGCCAGCAGTGAGTCGGGGTGGGTGGATACGCAGTATTTT
d_call: NA; j_call: TRBJ2-5; v_call: TRBV5-1; clone_size: NA; cdr3_aa: CASSLYRPGGTQYF; cdr3_nt: TGCGCCAGCAGCTTGTATAGGCCCGGAGGGACCCAGTACTTC